A selection of T cell receptor beta chains follows, all from one sample in a study of regulatory T cells in long-lasting Graves disease. TCRdb reanalysed the multiplex PCR reads using MiXCR and keeps one entry per CDR3 protein. The sample holds 400,000 to 500,000 distinct CDR3 sequences, roughly 17% seen once. This sample also appeared in a second study, on T cells in Graves' hyperthyroidism and ophthalmopathy.

This specimen was peripheral blood mononuclear cells (PBMCs), taken at new diagnosis, from a patient treated with antithyroid drugs. The receptors stem from a woman younger than 30 with Graves disease. CDR3s include the opening cysteine and the closing phenylalanine or tryptophan. A D gene is named only where the DNA matches it firmly. Some rows have no size entry. The others give once, few or many, or a class for an expanded clone.

V gene,D gene,J gene,CDR3 length,clone size,CDR3 protein,CDR3 DNA
TRBV7-6,.,TRBJ2-1,12,many,CASSYGNNEQFF,TGTGCCAGCAGCTACGGGAACAATGAGCAGTTCTTC
TRBV4-2,.,TRBJ2-2,13,.,CASSPGVNGELFF,TGTGCCAGCAGCCCCGGGGTGAACGGGGAGCTGTTTTTT
TRBV12-3/TRBV12-4,TRBD2,TRBJ2-4,19,many,CASSLVVASGRVAKNIQYF,TGTGCCAGCAGTTTAGTAGTGGCTAGCGGGAGGGTTGCCAAAAACATTCAGTACTTC
TRBV5-5,TRBD2,TRBJ2-7,14,few,CASSYFAGGHEQYF,TGTGCCAGCAGCTACTTCGCGGGAGGACACGAGCAGTACTTC
TRBV7-9,TRBD2,TRBJ2-3,14,few,CASSSSGRDNTQYF,TGTGCCAGCAGCTCCAGCGGGAGGGACAATACGCAGTATTTT
TRBV28,.,TRBJ1-1,11,many,CASRGRTEAFF,TGTGCCAGCAGGGGACGGACTGAAGCTTTCTTT
TRBV6-1,TRBD1,TRBJ2-2,13,many,CASRDRDTGELFF,TGTGCCAGCAGGGACAGGGACACCGGGGAGCTGTTTTTT
TRBV4-1,.,TRBJ2-2,12,few,CASSQGIGELFF,TGCGCCAGCAGCCAAGGAATCGGGGAGCTGTTTTTT
TRBV2,TRBD2,TRBJ2-1,16,many,CASSSRLAGVGNEQFF,TGTGCCAGCAGTTCTAGACTAGCGGGAGTGGGCAATGAGCAGTTCTTC
TRBV5-6,.,TRBJ2-3,13,.,CASSSTAGGTQYF,TGTGCCAGCAGCTCTACTGCCGGGGGTACGCAGTATTTT
TRBV7-2,.,TRBJ2-6,16,.,CASSSHTVSGANVLTF,TGTGCCAGCAGCTCCCATACAGTCTCTGGGGCCAACGTCCTGACTTTC
TRBV28,.,TRBJ2-1,13,.,CASSRGIYNEQFF,TGTGCCAGCAGCAGGGGCATCTACAATGAGCAGTTCTTC
TRBV28,.,TRBJ2-1,15,many,CASSARQLSYNEQFF,TGTGCCAGCAGTGCCCGACAGCTATCCTACAATGAGCAGTTCTTC
TRBV27,TRBD2,TRBJ2-1,14,many,CASRGLTRYNEQFF,TGTGCCAGCCGGGGACTAACCAGATACAATGAGCAGTTCTTC
TRBV5-6,.,TRBJ1-1,15,few,CASSLWGGLGTEAFF,TGTGCCAGCAGCTTGTGGGGGGGTTTGGGCACTGAAGCTTTCTTT
TRBV13,.,TRBJ2-1,13,many,CASSLGLGGEQFF,TGTGCCAGCAGCTTAGGTCTGGGGGGTGAGCAGTTCTTC
TRBV3-1,TRBD2,TRBJ2-1,17,many,CASSQVAGTNNYNEQFF,TGTGCCAGCAGCCAGGTGGCCGGGACTAATAACTACAATGAGCAGTTCTTC
TRBV9,.,TRBJ1-3,16,.,CASSVQATLSGNTIYF,TGTGCCAGCAGCGTACAGGCCACCCTTTCTGGAAACACCATATATTTT
TRBV9,TRBD2,TRBJ2-5,17,.,CASSVGSAGGYQETQYF,TGTGCCAGCAGCGTAGGGTCAGCCGGGGGGTACCAAGAGACCCAGTACTTC
TRBV19,.,TRBJ1-2,15,.,CASSLQGVINYGYTF,TGTGCCAGTAGTCTGCAGGGAGTTATAAACTATGGCTACACCTTC
TRBV11-3,.,TRBJ2-1,14,few,CASSLRGLHNEQFF,TGTGCCAGCAGCTTACGAGGACTACACAATGAGCAGTTCTTC
TRBV6-5,.,TRBJ2-2,15,.,CASSLLLANTGELFF,TGTGCCAGCAGTTTGTTACTAGCGAACACCGGGGAGCTGTTTTTT
TRBV7-2,.,TRBJ2-3,14,.,CASSFSGTADTQYF,TGTGCCAGCAGCTTTAGCGGGACAGCAGATACGCAGTATTTT
TRBV7-2,TRBD2,TRBJ2-1,16,.,CACSLGTSGSFDEQFF,TGTGCCTGCAGCCTCGGGACTAGCGGGAGTTTTGATGAGCAGTTCTTC
TRBV10-2,.,TRBJ2-1,13,few,CASVAIAYNEQFF,TGCGCCAGCGTTGCTATCGCCTACAATGAGCAGTTCTTC
TRBV28,.,TRBJ2-5,15,many,CASSSGTPTKETQYF,TGTGCCAGCAGTTCCGGGACACCGACCAAAGAGACCCAGTACTTC
TRBV27,TRBD2,TRBJ2-7,13,many,CASSSREGYEQYF,TGTGCCAGCAGCTCGCGGGAGGGCTACGAGCAGTACTTC
TRBV3-1,.,TRBJ2-3,15,many,CASSLAQQSTDTQYF,TGTGCCAGCAGCCTAGCGCAACAAAGCACAGATACGCAGTATTTT
TRBV20-1,.,TRBJ2-5,14,few,CSAYTQGIQETQYF,TGCAGTGCGTATACACAGGGTATCCAAGAGACCCAGTACTTC
TRBV24-1,.,TRBJ1-2,13,few,CATGDLSGDGYTF,TGTGCCACCGGTGATTTGTCAGGGGACGGCTACACCTTC
TRBV27,.,TRBJ2-7,13,few,CASNSGLFNEQYF,TGTGCCAGCAACTCCGGACTCTTTAACGAGCAGTACTTC
TRBV7-9,.,TRBJ2-7,14,.,CASSLRSGNHEQYF,TGTGCCAGCAGCTTACGGTCGGGGAACCACGAGCAGTACTTC
TRBV2,TRBD2,TRBJ2-3,15,many,CASNRLAGETDTQYF,TGTGCCAGCAACCGACTAGCGGGAGAGACAGATACGCAGTATTTT
TRBV6-1,TRBD1,TRBJ1-1,17,.,CASSLVGDRGLWTEAFF,TGTGCCAGCAGCCTTGTCGGGGACAGGGGGCTTTGGACTGAAGCTTTCTTT
TRBV10-3,.,TRBJ2-1,15,few,CAISESREINNEQFF,TGTGCCATCAGTGAGTCAAGGGAGATAAACAATGAGCAGTTCTTC
TRBV10-3,.,TRBJ2-7,13,many,CAIGPPSSYEQYF,TGTGCCATCGGGCCTCCTAGCTCCTACGAGCAGTACTTC
TRBV14,.,TRBJ2-3,15,few,CASSQDQQNTDTQYF,TGTGCCAGCAGCCAAGATCAGCAGAACACAGATACGCAGTATTTT
TRBV5-1,.,TRBJ1-2,14,few,CASSLATVNYGYTF,TGCGCCAGCAGCTTGGCGACAGTCAACTATGGCTACACCTTC
TRBV12-3/TRBV12-4,.,TRBJ1-1,13,many,CASSPRPNTEAFF,TGTGCCAGCAGTCCACGACCGAACACTGAAGCTTTCTTT
TRBV29-1,TRBD1,TRBJ1-6,17,few,CSVEDRFPTGWNSPLHF,TGCAGCGTTGAGGACAGGTTCCCAACCGGTTGGAATTCACCCCTCCACTTT
TRBV12-3/TRBV12-4,.,TRBJ1-5,15,.,CASSFSKTGHQPQHF,TGTGCCAGCAGTTTTTCCAAGACAGGTCATCAGCCCCAGCATTTT
TRBV12-3/TRBV12-4,.,TRBJ2-1,13,many,CATSLRGRGEQFF,TGTGCCACCTCCCTAAGGGGGAGAGGGGAGCAGTTCTTC
TRBV11-2,.,TRBJ1-5,12,few,CASSRVGQPQHF,TGTGCCAGCAGCAGGGTAGGTCAGCCCCAGCATTTT
TRBV18,.,TRBJ1-3,15,few,CASSSWKANGNTIYF,TGTGCCAGCTCATCGTGGAAGGCAAATGGAAACACCATATATTTT
TRBV28,.,TRBJ1-5,14,many,CASHGGTGNQPQHF,TGTGCCAGCCACGGGGGGACCGGCAATCAGCCCCAGCATTTT
TRBV7-9,TRBD2,TRBJ2-7,17,.,CASSLPSGRTSSYEQYF,TGTGCCAGCAGCTTACCTAGCGGGAGGACTTCCTCCTACGAGCAGTACTTC
TRBV28,.,TRBJ2-7,14,many,CASSFSGAGFEQYF,TGTGCCAGCAGTTTCTCAGGGGCGGGATTCGAGCAGTACTTC
TRBV29-1,.,TRBJ2-5,14,few,CSTEPPDPAGTQYF,TGCAGCACAGAGCCCCCGGATCCCGCGGGGACCCAGTACTTC
TRBV2,.,TRBJ2-2,13,.,CASSTRNTGELFF,TGTGCCAGCAGTACCCGTAACACCGGGGAGCTGTTTTTT